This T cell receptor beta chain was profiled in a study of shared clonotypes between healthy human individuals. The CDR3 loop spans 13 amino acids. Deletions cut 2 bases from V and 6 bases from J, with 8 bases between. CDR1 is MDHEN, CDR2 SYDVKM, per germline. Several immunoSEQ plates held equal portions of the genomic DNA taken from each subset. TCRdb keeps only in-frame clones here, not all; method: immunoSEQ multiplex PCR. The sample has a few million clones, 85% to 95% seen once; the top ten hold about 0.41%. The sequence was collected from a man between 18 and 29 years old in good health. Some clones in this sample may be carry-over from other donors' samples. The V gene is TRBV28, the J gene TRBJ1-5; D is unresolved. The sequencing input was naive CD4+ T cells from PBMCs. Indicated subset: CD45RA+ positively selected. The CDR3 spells CASSLRRSQPQHF. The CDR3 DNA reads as TGTGCCAGCAGTTTAAGGCGGAGTCAGCCCCAGCATTTT. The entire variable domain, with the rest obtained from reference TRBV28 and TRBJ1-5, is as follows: DVKVTQSSRYLVKRTGEKVFLECVQDMDHENMFWYRQDPGLGLRLIYFSYDVKMKEKGDIPEGYSVSREKKERFSLILESASTNQTSMYLCASSLRRSQPQHFGDGTRLSIL.